This record concerns one T cell receptor (beta chain) sequence. Its target is unknown. This entry comes from a study of regulatory T cells in long-lasting Graves disease. About the study: Antithyroid drug use was under 3 months in newly diagnosed Graves' patients. Study results and limitations: Persistent cases favored TRBV28, TRBJ1-2 and TRBJ2-5.

Construction of TCR beta libraries relied on iRepertoire HTBI primers and on Arm-PCR targeting CDR3 regions. TCRdb recomputed calls from the multiplex PCR reads with MiXCR, one row per CDR3 protein. This sample carries around 500,000 distinct CDR3 sequences, approximately 12% of them seen once, and the ten largest clones take 8.9%. The germline V gene encodes CDR1 MDHEN and CDR2 SYDVKM. V gave up 4 bases and J gave up 7 bases; unmatched junction bases: 15. The length of the CDR3 is 18 residues. The time point is: newly diagnosed GD, antithyroid drugs for less than 3 months. From PBMCs, RNA was extracted and then used to make the TCR library. The same sample was also used in a study of T cells in Graves' hyperthyroidism and ophthalmopathy. That work adds: When the TCR CDR3 underwent first-round RT-PCR, the HTBI primer set was used. In blood, most of the thyroid clonotypes expanded above 0.001 were also present.

The sample here was peripheral blood mononuclear cells (PBMCs), taken at new diagnosis, from a patient treated with antithyroid drugs. The source of this sequence is a woman aged 25 to 45 with Graves disease. The chain has TRBV28 and TRBJ2-1; 11 nucleotides align to TRBD2. CDR3 bases: TGTGCCAGCAGTTCCCCCTCTATAGCGGGAGGGCCAAGGAATGAGCAGTTCTTC. Amino acid sequence: CASSSPSIAGGPRNEQFF.